The 5 T cell receptor beta chains reported below all come from one sample, sequenced in a study of radiotherapy plus CTLA-4 blockade in lung cancer. Profiled with immunoSEQ multiplex PCR; TCRdb holds only in-frame clones, not every one. Of over 80,000 clones listed, roughly 87% are singletons. Sequences were derived from peripheral blood, sampled from a patient treated with radiotherapy plus ipilimumab. The receptors shown here come from a human donor with non-small cell lung cancer who had stable disease on radiotherapy plus ipilimumab.

The chain employs TRBV6-1 and TRBJ2-7, with TRBD1 as a possible D gene (5 bases). Germline loops: CDR1 MNHNS, CDR2 SASEGT. The V gene lost 8 bases and the J gene lost 5 bases, with 13 bases spanning the gap. The CDR3 runs to 12 residues. DNA of the CDR3: TGTGCCAGCGGAATAGCAGGGAACGAGCAGTACTTC. Protein sequence: CASGIAGNEQYF.

This chain uses TRBV5-4 with TRBJ2-3; 9 bases are a match to TRBD2. Looked up from germline, CDR1 is SGHNT and CDR2 is YYREEE (reference sequence). CDR3 length: 14 residues. V shed 0 bases, J shed 8 bases, and the junction held 4 bases outside the gene matches. The CDR3 DNA reads as TGTGCCAGCAGCTTGGTTCTAGCGGGGTCTACGCAGTATTTT. Protein: CASSLVLAGSTQYF.

The CDR3 DNA reads TGTGCCAGCTCACCCACCTATAGCAATCAGCCCCAGCATTTT. Amino acids: CASSPTYSNQPQHF. The chain is built from TRBV18 and TRBJ1-5, with unresolved D. Trimming cost V 3 bases and J 0 bases, with 6 bases left between them. CDR3 length: 14 residues. Per germline, CDR1 KGHSH and CDR2 LQKENI. Full variable domain (outside the CDR3, taken from reference TRBV18 and TRBJ1-5): NAGVMQNPRHLVRRRGQEARLRCSPMKGHSHVYWYRQLPEEGLKFMVYLQKENIIDESGMPKERFSAEFPKEGPSILRIQQVVRGDSAAYFCASSPTYSNQPQHFGDGTRLSIL.

For this clone: Compared with germline, one end of the junction differs, possibly owing to a read error. V gene TRBV5-1 combines with J gene TRBJ2-1; D is unclear. The CDR3 runs to 15 residues. Per the germline V gene, CDR1 is SGHRS and CDR2 is YFSETQ. CDR3 protein: CASPLPIDSHNEQFF. In DNA, the CDR3 is TGCGCCAGCCCTCTTCCGATCGACTCCCACAATGAGCAGTTCTTC.

The chain uses TRBV28 and TRBJ2-5, with D maybe TRBD2 (6 bases). The V end lost 4 bases, the J end lost 5 bases, and 14 bases lay between the germline ends. Germline V gene lookup returns CDR1 MDHEN and CDR2 SYDVKM. The CDR3 runs to 14 residues. Written as DNA, the CDR3 is TGTGCCAGCAGTTCCCCCGGGGGAGTGGAGACCCAGTACTTC. Translating it yields CASSSPGGVETQYF.